This TCR beta chain was captured in a study of shared clonotypes between healthy human individuals. CDR1 and CDR2 from the germline V gene are SNHLY and FYNNEI. V lost 5 bases, J lost 5 bases, and 8 bases stayed unmatched. This CDR3 has 15 residues. The authors distributed each subset's genomic DNA evenly over several immunoSEQ plates. Assay: immunoSEQ multiplex PCR; the TCRdb copy retains only in-frame clones and omits some. The table lists a few hundred thousand clones, around 76% of them singletons. This rearrangement joins TRBV2 to TRBJ2-3; 9 bases align to TRBD2. This clonotype was obtained from a woman aged 40 to 50 in good health. Some clones in this sample may be carry-over from other donors' samples. Sequences were obtained from PBMCs. CDR3 nucleotides: TGTGCCAGCAGTCGTAGCGGGAGCGTTGGAGATACGCAGTATTTT. Translation gives CASSRSGSVGDTQYF.